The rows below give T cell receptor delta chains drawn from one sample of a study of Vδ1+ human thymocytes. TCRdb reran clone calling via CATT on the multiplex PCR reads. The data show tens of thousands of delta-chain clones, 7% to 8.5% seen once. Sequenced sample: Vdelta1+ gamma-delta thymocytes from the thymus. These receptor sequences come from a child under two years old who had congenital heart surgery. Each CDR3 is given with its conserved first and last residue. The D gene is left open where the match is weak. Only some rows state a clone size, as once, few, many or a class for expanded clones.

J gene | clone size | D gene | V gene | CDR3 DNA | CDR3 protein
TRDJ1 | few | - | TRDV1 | TGTGCTCTTGGGGAAGGGGCCTTCCCCCCCGGGGCACTCATCTTT | CALGEGAFPPGALIF
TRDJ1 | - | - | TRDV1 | TGTGCTCTTGGGAAACCGAATATTTCTGACACCGATAAACTCATCTTT | CALGKPNISDTDKLIF
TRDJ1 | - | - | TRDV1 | TGTGCTCTTGGGGATTTCGCATTCCTACTGGGGGGTGACGATAAACTCATCTTT | CALGDFAFLLGGDDKLIF
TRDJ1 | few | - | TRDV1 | TGTGCTCTTGGGGAACTAGGGGATCTTCCTACGGGCCGAATACACCTCGGGGGATGCCCGAACACCGATAAACTCATCTTT | CALGELGDLPTGRIHLGGCPNTDKLIF
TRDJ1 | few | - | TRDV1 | TGTGCTCTTGGGGAACTAGGATTCCCGTACACCGATAAACTCATCTTT | CALGELGFPYTDKLIF
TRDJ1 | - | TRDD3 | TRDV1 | TGTGCTCTTGGGGATCCGCTTTCCTACACTGGGGGATACGGGTACACCGATAAACTCATCTTT | CALGDPLSYTGGYGYTDKLIF
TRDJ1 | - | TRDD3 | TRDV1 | TGTGCTCTTGGGGAAGGGGGATGGGCCGGCAGGGGAACCACCGATAAACTCATCTTT | CALGEGGWAGRGTTDKLIF
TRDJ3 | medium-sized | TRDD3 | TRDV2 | TGTGCCTGTGACACGACTGGGGGGAGCTCCTGGGACACCCGACAGATGTTTTTC | CACDTTGGSSWDTRQMFF
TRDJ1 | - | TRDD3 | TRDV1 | TGTGCTCTTGGGGAATCGGGTCCTACGGGGGATACCGTTAAACTCATCTTT | CALGESGPTGDTVKLIF
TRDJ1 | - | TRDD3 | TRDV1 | TGTGCTCTTGGGGAACCCCCCGGACTGGGGGATACGCGGCCCGATAAACTCATCTTT | CALGEPPGLGDTRPDKLIF
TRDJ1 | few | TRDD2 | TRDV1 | TGTGCTCTTGGGGATCTACTAAGCCTTCCTACGAAATCGGATACGGTCTCCGATAAACTCATCTTT | CALGDLLSLPTKSDTVSDKLIF
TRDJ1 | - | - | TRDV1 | TGTGCTCTTGGGGACCCCGGGGGACTTAGTACTGGTTACACCGATAAACTCATCTTT | CALGDPGGLSTGYTDKLIF
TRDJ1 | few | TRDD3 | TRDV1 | TGTGCTCTTGCCCCGTGGCCTTGGACTGGGGGACCCCCTTTTCTCACCGATAAACTCATCTTT | CALAPWPWTGGPPFLTDKLIF
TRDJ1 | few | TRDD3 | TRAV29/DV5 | TGTGCAGAAGTTTCCTATCCCCTTACTGGGGGATACGGTAGGACCGATAAACTCATCTTT | CAEVSYPLTGGYGRTDKLIF
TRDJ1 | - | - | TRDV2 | TGTGCCTGGTGGGGCTCGGACTCCGGGTACACCGATAAACTCATCTTT | CAWWGSDSGYTDKLIF
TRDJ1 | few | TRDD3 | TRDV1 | TGTGCTCTTGGGGAACTAGTGTCCTACGTGCTGGGGGAGACCACCGATAAACTCATCTTT | CALGELVSYVLGETTDKLIF
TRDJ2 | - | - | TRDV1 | TGTGCTCTTGGGGACGGGGTGCATCTGGGGCTGACAGCACAACTCTTCTTT | CALGDGVHLGLTAQLFF
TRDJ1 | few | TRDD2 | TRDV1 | TGTGCTCTTGGGACTTCCTACAAGGGGACCGATAAACTCATCTTT | CALGTSYKGTDKLIF
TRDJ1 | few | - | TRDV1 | TGTGCTCTTAGGGGGACCCACCCGGGGGCCGGTAAACTCATCTTT | CALRGTHPGAGKLIF
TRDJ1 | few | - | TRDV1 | TGTGCTCTTGGGGAACAAGGCCTGAACCTTGCCGATAAACTCATCTTT | CALGEQGLNLADKLIF
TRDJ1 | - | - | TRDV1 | TGTGCTCTTGGGGAACTAGACCTGTACACCGATAAACTCATCTTT | CALGELDLYTDKLIF
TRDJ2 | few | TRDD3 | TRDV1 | TGTGCTCTTGGGGAACTAAACGTACTGGGGGATACGAAGCGTTTGACAGCACAACTCTTCTTT | CALGELNVLGDTKRLTAQLFF
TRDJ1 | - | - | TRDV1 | TGTGCTCTTGGGGAATCCTTCCTACTGGGGGACACGAAGTACACCGATAAACTCATCTTT | CALGESFLLGDTKYTDKLIF
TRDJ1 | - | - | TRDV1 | TGTGCTCTTGGGGACCCCCTTGCCCTTCCCTTGTACACCGATAAACTCATCTTT | CALGDPLALPLYTDKLIF
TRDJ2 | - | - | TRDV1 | TGTGCTCTTGGGGAGGGTGGGGTAGCACAACTCTTCTTT | CALGEGGVAQLFF
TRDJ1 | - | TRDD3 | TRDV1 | TGTGCTCTTGGGGAACTATCCCTAATCCCCACTGGGGGATATTCCGATAAACTCATCTTT | CALGELSLIPTGGYSDKLIF
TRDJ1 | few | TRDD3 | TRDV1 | TGTGCTCTTGGGGAGCCCGGGGGATCCCGTACGGACACCGATAAACTCATCTTT | CALGEPGGSRTDTDKLIF
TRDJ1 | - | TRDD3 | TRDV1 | TGTGCTCTTGGGGAACGCTCAAGGCACCGGTCGGGGATACGGGCTGATAAACTCATCTTT | CALGERSRHRSGIRADKLIF
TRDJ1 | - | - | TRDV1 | TGTGCTCTTGTAGGTTGGCCTTCCTCCTCAGACTGGGGGCCCGATAAACTCATCTTT | CALVGWPSSSDWGPDKLIF
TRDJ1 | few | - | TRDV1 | TGTGCTCTTGGGGAAAGCCAGAGCGGCGGGGATTTATGTGGAGCCGATAAACTCATCTTT | CALGESQSGGDLCGADKLIF
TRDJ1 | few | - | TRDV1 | TGTGCTCTTGGGGAACCGGCCGGCTGGTCCCCCGATAAACTCATCTTT | CALGEPAGWSPDKLIF
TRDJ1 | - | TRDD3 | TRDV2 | TGTGCCTGTGACACGGATTTACTGGGGACGTACACCGATAAACTCATCTTT | CACDTDLLGTYTDKLIF
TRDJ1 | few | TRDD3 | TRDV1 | TGTGCTCTTGGGGAAGAGGTCCGTGCACACCTGGGGGGTATTTACACCGATAAGCTCATCTTT | CALGEEVRAHLGGIYTDKLIF
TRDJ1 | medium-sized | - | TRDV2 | TGTGCCTGTGACGCTTGGCCTTCCTACAAGAACTGGGGGCCTTTGGAGGACCACACCGATAAACTCATCTTT | CACDAWPSYKNWGPLEDHTDKLIF
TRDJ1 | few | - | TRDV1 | TGTGCTCTTGGGGAACTTCTTTCCTTCCCCTCAATGGGGGACACCGATAAACTCATCTTT | CALGELLSFPSMGDTDKLIF
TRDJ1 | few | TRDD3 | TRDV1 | TGTGCTCTTGGGGAACCCAGTTCCTTCCTCCTGTACTGGGGGATACATAAACTCATCTTT | CALGEPSSFLLYWGIHKLIF
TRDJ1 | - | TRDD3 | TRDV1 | TGTGCTCTTGGGGCCTCCTACTGGGGGAGGACCGATAAACTCATCTTT | CALGASYWGRTDKLIF
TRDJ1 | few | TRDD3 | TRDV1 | TGTGCTCTTGGGGATTCCTTGCGTACTGGGGGATTCGATAAACTCATCTTT | CALGDSLRTGGFDKLIF
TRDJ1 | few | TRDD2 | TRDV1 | TGTGCTCTTGGGGAACTCGCTTCCTACCCGGGCAGCGATAAACTCATCTTT | CALGELASYPGSDKLIF
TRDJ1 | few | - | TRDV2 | TGTGCCTGTGACACAACCCTTCTACGGGCCGATAAACTCATCTTT | CACDTTLLRADKLIF
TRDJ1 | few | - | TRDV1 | TGTGCTCTTGGGGACCTTCCTACTGAGGGATACGGGTACACCGATAAACTCATCTTT | CALGDLPTEGYGYTDKLIF